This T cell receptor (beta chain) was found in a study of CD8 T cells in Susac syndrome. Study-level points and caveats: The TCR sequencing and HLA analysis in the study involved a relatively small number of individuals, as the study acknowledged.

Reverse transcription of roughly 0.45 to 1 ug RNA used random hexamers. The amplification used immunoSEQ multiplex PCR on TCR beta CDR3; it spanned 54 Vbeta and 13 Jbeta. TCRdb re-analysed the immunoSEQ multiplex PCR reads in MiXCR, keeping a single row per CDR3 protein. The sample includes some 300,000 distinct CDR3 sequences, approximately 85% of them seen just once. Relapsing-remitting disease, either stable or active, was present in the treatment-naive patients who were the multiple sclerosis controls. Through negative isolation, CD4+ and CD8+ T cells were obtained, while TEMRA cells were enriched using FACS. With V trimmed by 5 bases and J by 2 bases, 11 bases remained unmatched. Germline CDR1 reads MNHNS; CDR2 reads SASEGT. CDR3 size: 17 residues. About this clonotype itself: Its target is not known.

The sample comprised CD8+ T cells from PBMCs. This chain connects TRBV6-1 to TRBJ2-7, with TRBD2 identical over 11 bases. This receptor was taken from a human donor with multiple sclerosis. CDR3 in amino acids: CASSPPTSGNTPYEQYF. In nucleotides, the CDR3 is TGTGCCAGCAGTCCCCCGACTAGCGGGAACACCCCCTACGAGCAGTACTTC.